This T cell receptor beta chain comes out of a study of CD8 T cells in ankylosing spondylitis (dated by TCRdb to 2016 to 2017). Describing the broader study: The study set out to find disease-linked TCR variants by profiling T cell receptor beta repertoires in ankylosing spondylitis patients and healthy donors. The full study cohort was made up of about 25 ankylosing spondylitis patients and fewer than 120 healthy donors. Samples of peripheral blood were taken, and for ankylosing spondylitis patients, synovial fluid was collected as well. Study-level results and caveats: Blood from ankylosing spondylitis patients appeared to be characterized by a TCR beta motif composed of roughly eight highly homologous amino acid variants. Some TCR beta motif variants had previously been reported in synovial fluid and blood of reactive arthritis patients, which suggested common disease-initiation mechanisms. The disease-linked clones were reported to be significantly enriched in matched synovial fluid samples from ankylosing spondylitis patients. A CD8+ phenotype was shown by the disease-linked clones, which were found at relatively low frequencies in peripheral blood.

V and J lose 4 bases and 2 bases, and a span of 15 bases separates them. CDR1 and CDR2, per the germline V gene (reference sequence), are DFQATT and SNEGSKA. Spanning cysteine to phenylalanine, the CDR3 consists of 14 amino acids. Only the CDR3 portion is preserved as DNA: 42 bases, with reading frame beginning at the first base. The sequencer was an Illumina HiSeq 2500. Quantitative 5'-RACE with molecular barcodes was used to prepare TCR beta libraries. As for the original processing: Disease-linked TCR variants were identified with a new computational method built on a probabilistic model of VDJ rearrangement. The public reads were quality trimmed at Q25 with fastp and then assembled into clones with MiXCR by TCRdb, keeping productive beta chains. Rows merge per CDR3 protein into single entries with the most common DNA and genes. None of the V and J calls come from the authors' own analysis; TCRdb made them. Across this sample there are about 800,000 distinct CDR3 sequences, with over 9.5% seen only once. The ten largest clones capture around 0.51% of the sample.

This clonotype came up many times. Its antigen is still unknown. Base qualities were left out, and no much larger clone turns up one base away. The TCR comes from a male donor with ankylosing spondylitis. The sequence links TRBV20-1 to TRBJ2-7, with no confidently assigned D gene. Sequenced: blood, either unsorted or a sorted T cell fraction (not recorded which). Here the CDR3 is given as CSATPAERAYEQYF. The nucleotide sequence is TGCAGTGCTACCCCCGCCGAACGGGCCTACGAGCAGTACTTC.